One T cell receptor beta chain is described in this entry. Deletions cut 1 base from V and 3 bases from J, with 10 bases between. This CDR3 has 15 amino acids. Germline CDR1 reads SEHNR; CDR2 reads FQNEAQ (reference sequence). This specimen comes from a study of blood T cell repertoires in COVID-19. Across the whole study: There were acute and convalescent COVID-19 samples, and they came from the United States, Italy and Spain.

Original methodology: It was from reference gene primer amplification that nucleated cell counts were estimated. TCRdb's copy holds only in-frame clones and misses some; the assay was immunoSEQ multiplex PCR. Clonal size and the V and J genes are those of that table, whereas D and trimming came from the DNA. Among around 250,000 clones listed, about 86% were seen once. This chain connects TRBV7-9 to TRBJ2-1; D not certain. Sequenced: peripheral blood. This receptor was obtained from a man in his fifties or sixties with acute or convalescent COVID-19. The CDR3 nucleotides are TGTGCCAGCAGCTTAGGGGTTAGCAGCTACAATGAGCAGTTCTTC. Its translation is CASSLGVSSYNEQFF. The entire variable domain, with the rest obtained from reference TRBV7-9 and TRBJ2-1, is as follows: DTGVSQNPRHKITKRGQNVTFRCDPISEHNRLYWYRQTLGQGPEFLTYFQNEAQLEKSRLLSDRFSAERPKGSFSTLEIQRTEQGDSAMYLCASSLGVSSYNEQFFGPGTRLTVL.